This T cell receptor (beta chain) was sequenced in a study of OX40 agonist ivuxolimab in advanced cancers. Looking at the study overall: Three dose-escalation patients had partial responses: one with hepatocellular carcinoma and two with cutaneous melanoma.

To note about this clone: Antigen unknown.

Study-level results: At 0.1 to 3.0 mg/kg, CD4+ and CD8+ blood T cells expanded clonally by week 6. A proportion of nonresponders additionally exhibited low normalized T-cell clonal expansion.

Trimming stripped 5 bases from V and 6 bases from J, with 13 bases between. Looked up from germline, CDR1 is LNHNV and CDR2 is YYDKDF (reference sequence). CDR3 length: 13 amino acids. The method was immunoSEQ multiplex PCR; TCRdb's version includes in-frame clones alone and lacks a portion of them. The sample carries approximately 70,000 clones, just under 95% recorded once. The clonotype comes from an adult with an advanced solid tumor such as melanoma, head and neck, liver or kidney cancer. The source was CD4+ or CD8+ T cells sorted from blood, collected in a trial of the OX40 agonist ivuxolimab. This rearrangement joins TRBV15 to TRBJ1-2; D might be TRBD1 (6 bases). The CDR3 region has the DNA TGTGCCACCAGCCTTGACAGGACTCATGGCTACACCTTC. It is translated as CATSLDRTHGYTF.